This TCR beta chain was documented in a study of identical twins. After removal of 5 bases from V and 0 bases from J, the junction contained 3 bases not matched to a gene. This CDR3 is built from 14 residues. Study-level results: The analysis was cross-sectional rather than longitudinal within donors.

This clonotype was counted at least ten times. Its antigen is as yet unknown. In TCRdb, the 5' RACE reads were re-called with MiXCR into one record per CDR3 protein. The sample holds some 630,000 distinct CDR3 sequences, roughly 7.2% seen once. Donors uniformly comprised healthy Caucasians. These records were also assigned to another study, of yellow fever vaccine responses in identical twins. This second report adds: Twins' vaccine T cell response reportedly gave the appearance of partial convergence and partial personalization.

Sequencing was carried out using PBMCs. The receptor comes from a woman younger than 35 in good health. The chain has TRBV12-3 or TRBV12-4 and TRBJ1-1, with 7 bases aligning to TRBD1. In DNA form, the CDR3 reads TGTGCCAGCAGTCCCACAGGGGTGAACACTGAAGCTTTCTTT. This translates into CASSPTGVNTEAFF.